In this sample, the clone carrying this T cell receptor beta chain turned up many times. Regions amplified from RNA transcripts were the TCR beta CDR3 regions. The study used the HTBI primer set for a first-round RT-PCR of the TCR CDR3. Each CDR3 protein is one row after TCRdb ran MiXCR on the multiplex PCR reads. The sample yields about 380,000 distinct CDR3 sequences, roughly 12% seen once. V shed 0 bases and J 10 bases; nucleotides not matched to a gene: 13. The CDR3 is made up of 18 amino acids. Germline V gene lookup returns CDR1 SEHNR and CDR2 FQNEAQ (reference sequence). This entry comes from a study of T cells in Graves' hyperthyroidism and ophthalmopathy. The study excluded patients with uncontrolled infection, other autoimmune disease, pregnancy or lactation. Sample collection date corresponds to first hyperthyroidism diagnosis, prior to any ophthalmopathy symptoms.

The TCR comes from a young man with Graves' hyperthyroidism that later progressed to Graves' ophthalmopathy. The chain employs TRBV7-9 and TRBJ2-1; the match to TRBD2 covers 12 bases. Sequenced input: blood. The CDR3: CASSLARTSGASRGEQFF. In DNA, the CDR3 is TGTGCCAGCAGCTTAGCCCGGACTAGCGGGGCCTCACGAGGGGAGCAGTTCTTC.